Listed here is a single TCR beta chain. Its antigen is as yet unknown. The entry originates in a study of cytomegalovirus exposure and HLA in healthy donors. Study results and caveats: V- and J-gene trimming of TCR beta was linked (in a later analysis) to a missense DCLRE1C variant. The majority of TCR sequences were rare, yet some public TCRs appeared in many donors. Common viral pathogens seemed to be connected with several of the most significant clusters, according to a later analysis. Later work found most CMV-associated TCR beta chains apparently HLA-restricted.

13 Jbeta primers and 60 Vbeta primers were used for the PCR. The method was immunoSEQ multiplex PCR; TCRdb's version includes in-frame clones alone and lacks a portion of them. Of roughly 66,000 clones listed, 70% to 80% are singletons. V lost 4 bases and J 5 bases, leaving 9 bases between the germline ends. Germline CDR1 GTSNPN, CDR2 SVGIG (reference sequence). The CDR3 has 11 amino acids. The rearrangement joins TRBV30 to TRBJ2-7, with TRBD2 as a possible D gene (6 bases). Sequencing input: PBMCs. This sequence originates from a young man in good health and CMV-seropositive. This CDR3 is CAWNGGNEQYF. CDR3 coding DNA: TGTGCCTGGAATGGAGGGAACGAGCAGTACTTC.